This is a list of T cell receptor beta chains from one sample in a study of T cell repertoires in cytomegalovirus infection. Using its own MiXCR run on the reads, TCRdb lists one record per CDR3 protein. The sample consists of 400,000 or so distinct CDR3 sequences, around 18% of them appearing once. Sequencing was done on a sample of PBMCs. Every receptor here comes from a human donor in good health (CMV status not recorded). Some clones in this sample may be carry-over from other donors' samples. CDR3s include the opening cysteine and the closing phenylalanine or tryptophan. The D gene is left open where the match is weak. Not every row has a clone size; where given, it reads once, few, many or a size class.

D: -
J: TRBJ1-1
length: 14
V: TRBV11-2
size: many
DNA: TGTGCCAGCAGCCACCGGGGGGCGGACACTGAAGCTTTCTTT
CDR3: CASSHRGADTEAFF

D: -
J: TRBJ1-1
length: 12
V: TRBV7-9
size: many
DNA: TGTGCCAGCAGCCTGGGGGGGGCCGAAGCTTTCTTT
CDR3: CASSLGGAEAFF

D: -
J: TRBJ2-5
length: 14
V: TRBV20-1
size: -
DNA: TGCAGTGCTAATGCGGGTCTGGGGCAAGAGACCCAGTACTTC
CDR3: CSANAGLGQETQYF

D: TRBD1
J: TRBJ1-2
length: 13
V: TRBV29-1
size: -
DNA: TGCAGCGGAAGGGACAGGGGGGGCTATGGCTACACCTTC
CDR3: CSGRDRGGYGYTF

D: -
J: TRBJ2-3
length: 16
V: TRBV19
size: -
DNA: TGTGCCAGTAGTATAGATACCGGCGGGGGCACAGATACGCAGTATTTT
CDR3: CASSIDTGGGTDTQYF

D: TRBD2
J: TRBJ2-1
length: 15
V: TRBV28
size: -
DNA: TGTGCCAGCAGAACCGCGCGGGGGGCCCACAATAAGCAGTTCTTC
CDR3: CASRTARGAHNKQFF

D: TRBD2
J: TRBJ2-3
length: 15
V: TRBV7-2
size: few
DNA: TGTGCCAGCAGCTCTTGGACTAGCGGGATCGATACGCAGTATTTT
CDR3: CASSSWTSGIDTQYF

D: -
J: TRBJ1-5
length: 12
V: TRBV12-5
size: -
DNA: TGTGCTAGTGGCGACGTGGCCCAGCCCCAGCATTTT
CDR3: CASGDVAQPQHF

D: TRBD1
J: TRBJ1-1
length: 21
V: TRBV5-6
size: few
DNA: TGTGCCAGCAGCTTGGGACCTAAAAGGATGGTACAGGGGGCAAACACTGCGGAAGCTTTCTTT
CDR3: CASSLGPKRMVQGANTAEAFF

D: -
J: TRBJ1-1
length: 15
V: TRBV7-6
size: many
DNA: TGTGCCAGCAGCTTAGGGGGGCTCAGGAACACTGAAGCTTTCTTT
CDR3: CASSLGGLRNTEAFF

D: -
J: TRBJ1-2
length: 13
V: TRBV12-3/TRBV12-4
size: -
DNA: TGTGCCAGCAGTTACCAGGGCGGGGATGGCTACACCTTC
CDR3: CASSYQGGDGYTF

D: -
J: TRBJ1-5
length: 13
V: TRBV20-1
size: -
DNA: TGCAGTGCTAGTGGGAGGAGCAATCAGCCCCAGCATTTT
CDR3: CSASGRSNQPQHF

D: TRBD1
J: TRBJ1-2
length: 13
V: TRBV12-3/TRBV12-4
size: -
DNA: TGTGCCAGCGCGACAGGGACTAACTATGGCTACACCTTC
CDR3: CASATGTNYGYTF

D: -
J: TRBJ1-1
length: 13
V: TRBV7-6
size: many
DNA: TGTGCCAGCACGGCCGATGCGAACACTGAAGCTTTCTTT
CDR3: CASTADANTEAFF

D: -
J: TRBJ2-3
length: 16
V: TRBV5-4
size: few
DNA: TGTGCCAGCAGCTTGGGAGGGACTTCCCGCACAGATACGCAGTATTTT
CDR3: CASSLGGTSRTDTQYF

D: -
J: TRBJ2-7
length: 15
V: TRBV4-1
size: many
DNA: TGCGCCAGCAGCCAAGGCGGCGCACCGACCTACGAGCAGTACTTC
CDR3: CASSQGGAPTYEQYF

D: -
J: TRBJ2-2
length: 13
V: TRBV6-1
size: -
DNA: TGTGCCAGCAGTGAAGAGGGAGCCGGGGAGCTGTTTTTT
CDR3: CASSEEGAGELFF

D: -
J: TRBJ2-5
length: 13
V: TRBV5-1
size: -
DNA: TGCGCCAGCAGCTTGGCCCCCAGTGAGACCCAGTACTTC
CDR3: CASSLAPSETQYF

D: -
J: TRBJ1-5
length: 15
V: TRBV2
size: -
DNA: TGTGCCAGCAGTGAAGACGGGCAGGCCAATCAGCCCCAGCATTTT
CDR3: CASSEDGQANQPQHF

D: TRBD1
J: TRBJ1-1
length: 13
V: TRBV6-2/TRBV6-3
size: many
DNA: TGTGCCAGCAGTTGGACAGGGGGCATTGAAGCTTTCTTT
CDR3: CASSWTGGIEAFF

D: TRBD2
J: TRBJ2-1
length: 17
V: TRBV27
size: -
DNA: TGTGCCAGCAGACCAACGCCCACTAGCGGGGGGTGGAATGAGCAGTTCTTC
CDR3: CASRPTPTSGGWNEQFF

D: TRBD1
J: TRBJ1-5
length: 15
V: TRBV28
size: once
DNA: TGTGCCAGCAGTTTCCCCGACAGGGAAGGTCAGCCCCAGCATTTT
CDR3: CASSFPDREGQPQHF

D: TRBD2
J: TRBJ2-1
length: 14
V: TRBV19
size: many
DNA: TGTGCCAGTACTAGCGGGAGTTTGTCCAATGAGCAGTTCTTC
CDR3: CASTSGSLSNEQFF